This TCR beta chain was identified in a study of blood T cell repertoires in COVID-19 (TCRdb year 2020). Broadly, across the study: The collaborator samples originated in the United States, Italy and Spain and spanned the acute and convalescent phases of COVID-19. Where available, HLA class I and class II types were obtained from metadata supplied by the sample provider rather than from assay-based typing. A freely available public database, intended as a resource for researchers studying the immune response to SARS-CoV-2, is where the repertoires were released. Subjects who had been exposed to COVID-19, were actively infected with it, or had recovered from it provided the deeply sampled blood TCRbeta repertoires that made up the dataset. A de-identified subject ID, COVID-19 status, age in years and sex were almost always included in the sample metadata. The material from the prospective study consisted of cDNA or gDNA derived from T cells, B-cell-depleted T cells, or PBMCs. Samples came from the ongoing ImmuneRACE study (first 160 participants) plus 1,254 subjects from 6 global collaborators.

CDR1 SGHDT and CDR2 YYEEEE are derived from the germline V gene. Trimming accounts for 0 bases at V and 6 bases at J, while the number of junction bases matched to no gene is 5. The CDR3, from cysteine to phenylalanine, totals 14 residues. Just CDR3 DNA is preserved here, 42 bases in frame from base 1. TCRbeta CDR3 regions were amplified from genomic DNA using the immunoSEQ Assay, a bias-controlled multiplex PCR. The authors' analysis ran thus. Within the assay, amplification of reference gene primers was used to estimate how many nucleated cells each sample contained. To quantify the absolute abundance of each unique TCRbeta CDR3 rearrangement, sequence reads were collapsed and filtered. For each sample, productive Simpson clonality was calculated as the square root of Simpson's diversity index across productive rearrangements. TCRdb took over this immuneACCESS table, retaining in-frame rearrangements with V and J assigned. Such tables are incomplete; in checked studies, under half of the missing clones stem from an unresolved V gene, and the remainder is unexplained. The DNA gave D and trimming, while V, J and clone size come from that table. Within this sample are fewer than 150,000 clones, with roughly 90% of them counted one time only. The top ten clonotypes cover more than 3% of the sample.

One collaborating source in Seattle enrolled patients during active infection and followed them longitudinally through the course of disease. The collaborating institutions used their own protocols to collect whole blood in K2EDTA tubes. For TCRbeta analysis, collaborators shipped samples as frozen whole blood, isolated PBMCs, or DNA extracted from either of those sample types. Notes on this clone: Its recognized antigen is unknown. Per-nucleotide qualities are absent, and no much larger clonotype sits a single base away.

On the study overall, not on this receptor specifically: The amount of clinical and demographic metadata varied by source and participant and was provided uncurated.

What was sequenced was peripheral blood. Recombination linked TRBV5-6 to TRBJ1-2; the junction holds 7 bases that match TRBD1. The TCR sequence derives from a woman aged 55-70 years with COVID-19, enrolled during active disease. The CDR3 amino acid sequence is: CASSLDRGGNGYTF. The DNA sequence follows: TGTGCCAGCAGCTTGGACAGGGGTGGGAATGGCTACACCTTC.